These 13 T cell receptor beta chains share one sample of origin, sequenced in a study of shared clonotypes between healthy human individuals. The protocol was immunoSEQ multiplex PCR, while the TCRdb copy is restricted to in-frame clones and leaves out a portion. The sample consists of about 190,000 clones, approximately 60% of them appearing once. The specimen was memory CD4+ T cells sorted from blood. As for subset: CD45RA-negative fraction. Source of these receptors: a young man in good health.

The rearrangement joins TRBV10-3 to TRBJ2-1, with a tentative D call TRBD2 (6 bases). The CDR3 is 14 residues long. Per the germline V gene, CDR1 is ENHRY and CDR2 is SYGVKD. The V and J ends lost 4 bases and 4 bases respectively, with 11 bases between them. As DNA, the CDR3 is TGTGCCATCAGTGGGCGGGAAATTTACAATGAGCAGTTCTTC. The encoded protein is CAISGREIYNEQFF.

This clone was recorded many times. Other DNA sequences in this sample translate to the same CDR3. The chain has TRBV2 and TRBJ2-3; D is undetermined. Germline loops: CDR1 SNHLY, CDR2 FYNNEI. CDR3 size: 12 residues. Trimming pared 9 bases from V and 0 bases from J, leaving 7 bases between. CDR3: CASRRSTDTQYF. CDR3 sequence (DNA): TGTGCCAGTCGCCGGAGCACAGATACGCAGTATTTT.

V gene TRBV29-1 combines with J gene TRBJ2-1; 14 nucleotides align to TRBD2. After removal of 4 bases from V and 9 bases from J, the junction contained 8 bases not matched to a gene. From germline, CDR1 is SQVTM and CDR2 ANQGSEA. The CDR3 covers 15 residues. CDR3 sequence: CSVGPGLAGVGEQFF. In DNA, the CDR3 is TGCAGCGTTGGACCGGGACTAGCGGGAGTGGGTGAGCAGTTCTTC.

This clone was observed a few times. V gene TRBV9 combines with J gene TRBJ2-3; 10 bases align to TRBD2. Trimming at V came to 3 bases and at J to 2 bases, leaving 3 bases not matched to a gene. The CDR3 sequence is 15 residues long. The V gene's germline CDR1 is SGDLS and CDR2 YYNGEE. CDR3 residues: CASSATSGNTDTQYF. The CDR3 region has the DNA TGTGCCAGCAGCGCCACTAGCGGGAACACAGATACGCAGTATTTT.

The CDR3 DNA sequence: TGTGCCAGCAGAAGTCCGGGACAGGGTTCTTCTGAAGCTTTCTTT. This encodes CASRSPGQGSSEAFF. The chain links TRBV2 to TRBJ1-1; 9 bases are a match to TRBD1. J was trimmed by 6 bases and V by 6 bases; bases with no gene match: 11. This CDR3 is 15 amino acids long. Germline lookup yields CDR1 SNHLY and CDR2 FYNNEI.

The rearrangement uses TRBV13 and TRBJ2-5, with TRBD2 matching 16 bases. Germline V gene lookup returns CDR1 PRHDT and CDR2 FYEKMQ (reference sequence). The CDR3 totals 24 residues. V was clipped by 2 bases and J by 4 bases; unmatched bases: 25. CDR3 protein: CASSLRAAFGTSGRGAHNGETQYF. DNA of the CDR3: TGTGCCAGCAGCTTACGGGCTGCGTTCGGGACTAGCGGGAGGGGGGCACACAACGGAGAGACCCAGTACTTC.

The chain couples TRBV5-1 to TRBJ2-1; TRBD2 aligns across 13 bases. Germline V gene lookup returns CDR1 SGHRS and CDR2 YFSETQ. J lost 5 bases, V lost 1 base, and 12 bases had no gene match. This CDR3 has 19 residues. For the CDR3, the DNA is TGCGCCAGCAGCTTGAATACTCCTGGACTAGCGGGAGCCCACAATGAGCAGTTCTTC. Translation gives CASSLNTPGLAGAHNEQFF.

The sample holds one count of this clone. The chain carries TRBV10-3 and TRBJ2-5; maybe TRBD2 (6 bases). The CDR3 is made up of 15 amino acids. The V gene lost 10 bases and the J gene lost 5 bases, with 23 bases spanning the gap. CDR1 is ENHRY and CDR2 is SYGVKD in the germline V gene. The CDR3 loop is CATNADVRGGETQYF. The CDR3 nucleotides read TGTGCCACCAATGCCGATGTGCGGGGTGGGGAGACCCAGTACTTC.

The rearrangement links TRBV6-6 to TRBJ1-2; D not resolved. The V gene lost 6 bases and the J gene lost 8 bases, with 10 bases spanning the gap. This CDR3 is 11 amino acids long. Germline V gene data show CDR1 as MNHNY and CDR2 as SVGAGI (reference sequence). The CDR3 here is CASRRLDGYTF. DNA for the CDR3: TGTGCCAGCAGGCGGCTTGACGGCTACACCTTC.

CDR3 DNA sequence: TGTGCCAGCAGCGCAACCCCCGGGACCGGAGTTAGCACAGATACGCAGTATTTT. As protein: CASSATPGTGVSTDTQYF. The rearrangement uses TRBV9 and TRBJ2-3; D possibly matches TRBD1 or TRBD2 (5 bases each). V was trimmed by 3 bases and J by 0 bases, leaving 20 bases between them. Germline V gives CDR1 SGDLS, CDR2 YYNGEE. The CDR3 is 18 residues long. The full variable domain, completed using reference TRBV9 and TRBJ2-3, is DSGVTQTPKHLITATGQRVTLRCSPRSGDLSVYWYQQSLDQGLQFLIQYYNGEERAKGNILERFSAQQFPDLHSELNLSSLELGDSALYFCASSATPGTGVSTDTQYFGPGTRLTVL.

This sequence joins TRBV18 and TRBJ2-7, with D unclear. The CDR3 sequence is 11 residues long. Trimming removed 6 bases at V and 5 bases at J, with 8 bases between. Germline CDR1 KGHSH, CDR2 LQKENI. This chain's CDR3 is CASSLGNEQYF. The CDR3 region has the DNA TGTGCCAGCTCCCTCGGAAACGAGCAGTACTTC.

This clone has a handful of counts. Distinct nucleotide sequences in the sample also encode this CDR3. CDR3 bases: TGTGCCAGCAGCTTCTCGAACACTGAAGCTTTCTTT. It yields the protein CASSFSNTEAFF. The chain uses TRBV7-2 and TRBJ1-1; no clear D. The ends were cut back, 3 bases at V and 1 base at J, with 3 bases in the middle. This CDR3 has 12 residues. Germline V CDR1 and CDR2: SGHTA, FQGNSA.

The V gene is TRBV7-3, the J gene TRBJ1-4; 8 nucleotides agree with TRBD1. Germline V gene sequence: CDR1 SGHTA, CDR2 FQGTGA. The CDR3 loop spans 15 amino acids. Trimming at V came to 6 bases and at J to 5 bases, leaving 8 bases not matched to a gene. In nucleotides, the CDR3 is TGTGCCAGCAGGGCCACGACAGGGGAGAATGAAAAACTGTTTTTT. It encodes CASRATTGENEKLFF.